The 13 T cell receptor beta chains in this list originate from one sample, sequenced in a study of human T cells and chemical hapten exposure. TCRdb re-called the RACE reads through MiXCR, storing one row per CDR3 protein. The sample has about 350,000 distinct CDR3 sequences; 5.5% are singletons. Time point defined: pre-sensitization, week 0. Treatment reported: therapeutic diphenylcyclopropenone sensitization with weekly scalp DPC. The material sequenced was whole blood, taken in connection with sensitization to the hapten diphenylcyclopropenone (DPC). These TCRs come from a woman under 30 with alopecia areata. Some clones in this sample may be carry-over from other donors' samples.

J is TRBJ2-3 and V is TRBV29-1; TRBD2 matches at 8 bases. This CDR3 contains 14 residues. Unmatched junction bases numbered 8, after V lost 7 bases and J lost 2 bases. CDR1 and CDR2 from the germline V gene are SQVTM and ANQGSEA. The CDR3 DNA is TGCAGCGCGGCGACTAGCGCGTACACAGATACGCAGTATTTT. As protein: CSAATSAYTDTQYF.

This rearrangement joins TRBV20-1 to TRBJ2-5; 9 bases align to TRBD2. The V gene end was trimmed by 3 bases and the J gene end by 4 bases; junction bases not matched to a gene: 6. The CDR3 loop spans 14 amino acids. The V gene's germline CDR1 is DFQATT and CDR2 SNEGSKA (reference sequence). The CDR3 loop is CSARARGGPETQYF. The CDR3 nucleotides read TGCAGTGCTAGGGCGCGGGGGGGCCCAGAGACCCAGTACTTC.

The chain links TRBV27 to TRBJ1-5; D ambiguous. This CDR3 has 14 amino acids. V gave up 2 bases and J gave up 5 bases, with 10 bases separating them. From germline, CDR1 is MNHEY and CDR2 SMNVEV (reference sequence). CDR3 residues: CASSLGNRDQPQHF. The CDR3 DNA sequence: TGTGCCAGCAGTTTAGGGAATCGGGATCAGCCCCAGCATTTT.

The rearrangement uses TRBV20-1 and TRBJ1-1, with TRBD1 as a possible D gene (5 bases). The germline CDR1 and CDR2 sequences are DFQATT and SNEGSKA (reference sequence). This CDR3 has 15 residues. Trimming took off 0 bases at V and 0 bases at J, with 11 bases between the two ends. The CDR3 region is CSARDHKGLNTEAFF. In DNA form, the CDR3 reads TGCAGTGCTAGAGATCATAAGGGGCTGAACACTGAAGCTTTCTTT.

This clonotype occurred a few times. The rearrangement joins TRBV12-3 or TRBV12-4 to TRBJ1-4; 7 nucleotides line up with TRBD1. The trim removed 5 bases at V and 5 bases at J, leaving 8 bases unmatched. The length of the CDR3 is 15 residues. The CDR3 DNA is TGTGCCAGCAGTCGCGAGGGGACAGTCAATGAAAAACTGTTTTTT. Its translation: CASSREGTVNEKLFF.

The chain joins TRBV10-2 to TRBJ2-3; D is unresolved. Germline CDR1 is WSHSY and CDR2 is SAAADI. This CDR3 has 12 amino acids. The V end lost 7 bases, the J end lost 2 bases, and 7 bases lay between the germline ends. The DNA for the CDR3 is TGCGCCAGCAAGGGAAACACAGATACGCAGTATTTT. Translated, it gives CASKGNTDTQYF.

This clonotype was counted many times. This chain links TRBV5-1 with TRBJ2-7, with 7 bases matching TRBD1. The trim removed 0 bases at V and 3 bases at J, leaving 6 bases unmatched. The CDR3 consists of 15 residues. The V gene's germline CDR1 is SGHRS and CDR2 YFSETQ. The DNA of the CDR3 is TGCGCCAGCAGCTTGGTTCCCGGGACAGACTACGAGCAGTACTTC. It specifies CASSLVPGTDYEQYF.

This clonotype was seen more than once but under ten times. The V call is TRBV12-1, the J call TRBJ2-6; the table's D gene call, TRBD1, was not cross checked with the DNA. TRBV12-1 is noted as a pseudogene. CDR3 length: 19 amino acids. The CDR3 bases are TGTGCCAGCAGCTTTGGAGGCAGGGGGATGCTCTCTGGGGCCAACGTCCTGACTTTC. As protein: CASSFGGRGMLSGANVLTF.

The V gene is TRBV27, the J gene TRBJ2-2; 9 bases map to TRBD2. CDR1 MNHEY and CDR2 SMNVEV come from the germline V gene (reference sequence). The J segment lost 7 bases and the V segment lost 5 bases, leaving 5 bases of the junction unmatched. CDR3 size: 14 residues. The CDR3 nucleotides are TGTGCCAGCAGTCGCACTAGCGGGCACGGGGAGCTGTTTTTT. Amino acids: CASSRTSGHGELFF.

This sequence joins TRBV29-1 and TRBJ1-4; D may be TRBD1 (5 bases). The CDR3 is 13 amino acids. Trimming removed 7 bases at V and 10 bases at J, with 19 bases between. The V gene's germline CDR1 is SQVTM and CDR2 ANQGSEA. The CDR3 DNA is TGCAGCGCAGACGGGGGTCGGTCGGGAAAACTGTTTTTT. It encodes CSADGGRSGKLFF.

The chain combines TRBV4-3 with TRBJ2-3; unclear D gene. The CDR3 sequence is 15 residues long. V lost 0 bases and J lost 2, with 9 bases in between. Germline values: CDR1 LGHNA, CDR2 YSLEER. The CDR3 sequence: CASSQEWQYTDTQYF. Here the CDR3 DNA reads TGCGCCAGCAGCCAAGAATGGCAGTACACAGATACGCAGTATTTT.

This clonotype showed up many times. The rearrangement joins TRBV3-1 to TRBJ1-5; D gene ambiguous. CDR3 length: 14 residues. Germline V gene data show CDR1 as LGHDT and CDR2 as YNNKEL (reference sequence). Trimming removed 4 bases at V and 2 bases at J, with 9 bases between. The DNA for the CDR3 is TGTGCCAGCAGCCTTAACGGTGGCAATCAGCCCCAGCATTTT. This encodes CASSLNGGNQPQHF.

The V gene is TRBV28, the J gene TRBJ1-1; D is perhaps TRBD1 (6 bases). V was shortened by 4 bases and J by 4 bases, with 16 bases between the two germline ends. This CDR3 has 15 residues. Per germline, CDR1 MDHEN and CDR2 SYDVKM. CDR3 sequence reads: CASSSRMGHVTEAFF. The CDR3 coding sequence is TGTGCCAGCAGTTCCAGAATGGGACATGTCACTGAAGCTTTCTTT.